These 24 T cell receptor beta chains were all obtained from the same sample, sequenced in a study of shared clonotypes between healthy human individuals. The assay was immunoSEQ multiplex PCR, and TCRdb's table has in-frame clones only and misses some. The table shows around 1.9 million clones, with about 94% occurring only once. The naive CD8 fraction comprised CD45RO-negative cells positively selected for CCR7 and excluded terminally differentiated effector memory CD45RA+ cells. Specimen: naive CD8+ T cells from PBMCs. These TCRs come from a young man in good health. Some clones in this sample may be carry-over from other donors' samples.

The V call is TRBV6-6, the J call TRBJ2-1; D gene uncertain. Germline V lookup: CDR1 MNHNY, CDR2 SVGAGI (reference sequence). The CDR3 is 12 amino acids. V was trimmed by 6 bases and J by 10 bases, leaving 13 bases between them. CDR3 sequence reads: CASSSRWWEQFF. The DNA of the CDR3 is TGTGCCAGCAGCTCTAGATGGTGGGAGCAGTTCTTC.

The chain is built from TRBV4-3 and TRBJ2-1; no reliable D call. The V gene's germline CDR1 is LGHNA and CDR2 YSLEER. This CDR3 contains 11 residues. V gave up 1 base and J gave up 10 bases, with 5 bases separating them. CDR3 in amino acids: CASSQGHEQFF. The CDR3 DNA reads TGCGCCAGCAGCCAAGGGCACGAGCAGTTCTTC.

CDR3 sequence reads: CASSPPLGHEQFF. CDR3 DNA: TGTGCCAGCAGCCCCCCATTGGGCCATGAGCAGTTCTTC. J is TRBJ2-1 and V is TRBV28; no firm D call. CDR3 size: 13 residues. Trimming removed 6 bases from V and 8 bases from J, with 14 bases in between. Germline V gene sequence: CDR1 MDHEN, CDR2 SYDVKM. Complete variable domain (other parts from reference TRBV28 and TRBJ2-1): DVKVTQSSRYLVKRTGEKVFLECVQDMDHENMFWYRQDPGLGLRLIYFSYDVKMKEKGDIPEGYSVSREKKERFSLILESASTNQTSMYLCASSPPLGHEQFFGPGTRLTVL.

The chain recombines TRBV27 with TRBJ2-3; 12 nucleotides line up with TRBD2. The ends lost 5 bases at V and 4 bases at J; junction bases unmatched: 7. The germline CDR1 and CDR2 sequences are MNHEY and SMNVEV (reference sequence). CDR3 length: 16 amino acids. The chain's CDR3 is CASSLTLAGGPDTQYF. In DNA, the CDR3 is TGTGCCAGCAGTCTAACACTAGCGGGAGGTCCAGATACGCAGTATTTT.

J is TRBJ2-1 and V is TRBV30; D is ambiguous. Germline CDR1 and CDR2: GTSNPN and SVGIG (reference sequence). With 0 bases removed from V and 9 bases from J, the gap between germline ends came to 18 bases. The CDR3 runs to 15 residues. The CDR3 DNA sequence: TGTGCCTGGAGTGTTTCTGGACGGCCCTCGGGTGAGCAGTTCTTC. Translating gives CAWSVSGRPSGEQFF.

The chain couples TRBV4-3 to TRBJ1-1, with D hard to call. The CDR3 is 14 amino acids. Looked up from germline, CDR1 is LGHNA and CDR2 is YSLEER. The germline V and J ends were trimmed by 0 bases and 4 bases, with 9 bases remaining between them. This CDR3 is CASSQETHSTEAFF. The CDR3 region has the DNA TGCGCCAGCAGCCAAGAGACGCACTCCACTGAAGCTTTCTTT.

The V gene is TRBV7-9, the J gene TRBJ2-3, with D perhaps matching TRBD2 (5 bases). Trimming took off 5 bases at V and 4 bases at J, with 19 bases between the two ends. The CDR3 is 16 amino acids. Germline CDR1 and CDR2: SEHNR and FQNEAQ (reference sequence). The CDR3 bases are TGTGCCAGCAGCGATCCTCGTGGGGAGATCTCAGATACGCAGTATTTT. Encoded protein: CASSDPRGEISDTQYF.

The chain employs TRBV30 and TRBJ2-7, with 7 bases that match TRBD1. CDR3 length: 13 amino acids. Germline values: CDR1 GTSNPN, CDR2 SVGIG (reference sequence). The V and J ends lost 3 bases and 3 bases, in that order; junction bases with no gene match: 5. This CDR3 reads CAWRDQGVYEQYF. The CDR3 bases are TGTGCCTGGAGGGATCAGGGGGTCTACGAGCAGTACTTC.

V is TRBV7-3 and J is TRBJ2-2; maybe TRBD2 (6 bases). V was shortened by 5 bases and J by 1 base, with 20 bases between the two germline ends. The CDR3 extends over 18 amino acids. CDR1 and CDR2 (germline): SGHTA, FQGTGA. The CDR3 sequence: CASSPQLMVGGNTGELFF. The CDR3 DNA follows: TGTGCCAGCAGCCCCCAGTTGATGGTGGGAGGGAACACCGGGGAGCTGTTTTTT.

For the CDR3, the DNA is TGTGCCAGCAGTTCGTTAGAACGACTAGCGGTAACCTACGAGCAGTACTTC. It encodes CASSSLERLAVTYEQYF. The chain links TRBV28 to TRBJ2-7, with 9 bases matching TRBD2. Germline V gene sequence: CDR1 MDHEN, CDR2 SYDVKM. The CDR3 sequence is 17 residues long. V trimming: 4 bases; J trimming: 2 bases; junction bases outside the gene matches: 12. The whole variable domain, filled in from reference TRBV28 and TRBJ2-7, reads DVKVTQSSRYLVKRTGEKVFLECVQDMDHENMFWYRQDPGLGLRLIYFSYDVKMKEKGDIPEGYSVSREKKERFSLILESASTNQTSMYLCASSSLERLAVTYEQYFGPGTRLTVT.

This CDR3 is CASSQEGNPTEAFF. The CDR3 nucleotides are TGCGCCAGCAGCCAAGAAGGCAACCCCACTGAAGCTTTCTTT. The rearrangement uses TRBV4-3 and TRBJ1-1; no clear D gene. CDR3 length: 14 amino acids. Germline V gene data show CDR1 as LGHNA and CDR2 as YSLEER. V gave up 0 bases and J gave up 4 bases, with 9 bases separating them.

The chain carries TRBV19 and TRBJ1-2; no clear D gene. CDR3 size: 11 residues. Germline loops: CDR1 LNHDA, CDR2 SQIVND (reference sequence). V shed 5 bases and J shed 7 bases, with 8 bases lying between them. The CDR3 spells CASSPEGGYTF. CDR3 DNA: TGTGCCAGTAGTCCCGAGGGTGGCTACACCTTC.

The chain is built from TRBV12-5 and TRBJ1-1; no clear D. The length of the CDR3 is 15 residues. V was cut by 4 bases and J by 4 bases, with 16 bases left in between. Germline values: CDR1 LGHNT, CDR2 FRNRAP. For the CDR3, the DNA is TGTGCTAGTGGTTCACGGAGTGGTCGGGTCACTGAAGCTTTCTTT. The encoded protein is CASGSRSGRVTEAFF.

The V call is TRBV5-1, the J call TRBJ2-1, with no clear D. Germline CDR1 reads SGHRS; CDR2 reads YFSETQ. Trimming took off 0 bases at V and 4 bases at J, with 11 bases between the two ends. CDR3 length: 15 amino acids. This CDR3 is CASSLGPERYNEQFF. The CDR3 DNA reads TGCGCCAGCAGCTTGGGACCCGAAAGGTACAATGAGCAGTTCTTC.

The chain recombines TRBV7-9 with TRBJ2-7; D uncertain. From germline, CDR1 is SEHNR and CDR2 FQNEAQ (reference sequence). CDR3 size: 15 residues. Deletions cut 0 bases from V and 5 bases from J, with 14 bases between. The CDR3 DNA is TGTGCCAGCAGCTTAGCCGGTCCAGCTTCCCACGAGCAGTACTTC. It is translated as CASSLAGPASHEQYF.

CDR3 amino acids: CASTGGSYEQYF. The CDR3 bases are TGTGCCAGCACCGGAGGTTCCTACGAGCAGTACTTC. The chain uses TRBV13 and TRBJ2-7; D is possibly TRBD2 (5 bases). The CDR3 loop spans 12 amino acids. Germline V gene sequence: CDR1 PRHDT, CDR2 FYEKMQ (reference sequence). V was trimmed by 7 bases and J by 1 base, leaving 8 bases between them.

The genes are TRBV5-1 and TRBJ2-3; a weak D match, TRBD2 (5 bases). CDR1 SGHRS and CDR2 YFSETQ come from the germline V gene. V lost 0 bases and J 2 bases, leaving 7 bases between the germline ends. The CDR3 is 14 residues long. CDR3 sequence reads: CASSLGGDTDTQYF. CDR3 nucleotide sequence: TGCGCCAGCAGCTTGGGGGGAGACACAGATACGCAGTATTTT.

CDR3 nucleotide sequence: TGTGCCAGCAGTTTAGGAGGGGGGGTGGCAGATACGCAGTATTTT. Translated, it gives CASSLGGGVADTQYF. The J gene is TRBJ2-3, the V gene TRBV27, with a tentative D call TRBD2 (7 bases). Germline CDR1 reads MNHEY; CDR2 reads SMNVEV (reference sequence). The CDR3 runs to 15 residues. V gave up 2 bases and J gave up 4 bases, with 13 bases separating them.

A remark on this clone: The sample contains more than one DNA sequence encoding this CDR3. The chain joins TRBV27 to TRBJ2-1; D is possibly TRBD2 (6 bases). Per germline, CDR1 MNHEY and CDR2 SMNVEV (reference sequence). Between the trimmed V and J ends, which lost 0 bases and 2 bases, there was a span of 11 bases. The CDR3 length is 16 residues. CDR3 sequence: CASSLSAGLPYNEQFF. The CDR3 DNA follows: TGTGCCAGCAGTTTATCGGCGGGACTTCCCTACAATGAGCAGTTCTTC.

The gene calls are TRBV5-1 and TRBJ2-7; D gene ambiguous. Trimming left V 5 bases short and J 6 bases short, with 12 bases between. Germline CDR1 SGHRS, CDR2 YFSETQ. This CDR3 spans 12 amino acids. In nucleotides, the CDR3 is TGCGCCAGCAGTTTCTCCGTAGGCGAGCAGTACTTC. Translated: CASSFSVGEQYF.

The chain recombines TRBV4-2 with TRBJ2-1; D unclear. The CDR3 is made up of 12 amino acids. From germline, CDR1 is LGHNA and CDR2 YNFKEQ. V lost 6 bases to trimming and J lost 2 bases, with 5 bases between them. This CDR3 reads CASSGPYNEQFF. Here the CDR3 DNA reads TGTGCCAGCAGTGGGCCCTACAATGAGCAGTTCTTC.

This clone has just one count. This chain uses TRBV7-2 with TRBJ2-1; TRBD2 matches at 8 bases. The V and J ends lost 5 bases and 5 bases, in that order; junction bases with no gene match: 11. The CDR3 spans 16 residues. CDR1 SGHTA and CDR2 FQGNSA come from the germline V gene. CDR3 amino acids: CASSPRGGQLNNEQFF. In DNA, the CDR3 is TGTGCCAGCAGCCCCCGGGGGGGTCAACTCAACAATGAGCAGTTCTTC.

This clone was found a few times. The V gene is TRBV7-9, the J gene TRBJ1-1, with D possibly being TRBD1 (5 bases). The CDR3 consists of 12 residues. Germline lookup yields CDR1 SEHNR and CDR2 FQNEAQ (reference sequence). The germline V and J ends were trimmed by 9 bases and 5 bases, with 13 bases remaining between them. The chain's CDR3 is CASRRGATEAFF. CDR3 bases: TGTGCCAGTAGGAGGGGCGCTACTGAAGCTTTCTTT.

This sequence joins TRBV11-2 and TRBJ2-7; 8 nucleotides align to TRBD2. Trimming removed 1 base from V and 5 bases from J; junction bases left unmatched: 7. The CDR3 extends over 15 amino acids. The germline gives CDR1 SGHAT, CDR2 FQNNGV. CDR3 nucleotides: TGTGCCAGCAGCTTAGCGGGGGGGCGCGTCAACGAGCAGTACTTC. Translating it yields CASSLAGGRVNEQYF.